A selection of T cell receptor beta chains follows, all from one sample in a study of regulatory T cells in long-lasting Graves disease. TCRdb itself ran the multiplex PCR reads through MiXCR, one entry per CDR3 protein. In the table there are around 400,000 distinct CDR3 sequences, 15% of which are singletons. These same data were also listed under a study on T cells in Graves' hyperthyroidism and ophthalmopathy.

The source material was peripheral blood mononuclear cells (PBMCs), sampled at new diagnosis, from a patient treated with antithyroid drugs. Source of these receptors: a woman aged 40 to 50 with Graves disease. CDR3s include the opening cysteine and the closing phenylalanine or tryptophan. Fields, in order: D gene, clone size, J gene, V gene, CDR3 protein, CDR3 DNA. A D gene is named only where the DNA matches it firmly. Some rows have no size entry. The others give once, few or many, or a class for an expanded clone.

>.|many|TRBJ1-2|TRBV28
CASRRDLTGYGYTF
TGTGCCAGCAGACGGGACCTTACGGGCTATGGCTACACCTTC
>TRBD1|few|TRBJ1-2|TRBV5-6
CASSQAGTGYGYTF
TGTGCCAGCAGCCAAGCCGGGACAGGCTATGGCTACACCTTC
>.|few|TRBJ1-5|TRBV2
CASNQGSRQPQHF
TGTGCCAGCAACCAGGGGTCTCGTCAGCCCCAGCATTTT
>.|few|TRBJ2-3|TRBV28
CASSLQARTDTQYF
TGTGCCAGCAGTTTACAGGCCCGCACAGATACGCAGTATTTT
>.|many|TRBJ1-4|TRBV7-2
CASSSEANEKLFF
TGTGCCAGCAGCTCTGAAGCTAATGAAAAACTGTTTTTT
>.|many|TRBJ2-3|TRBV28
CASSPKKGSTDTQYF
TGTGCCAGCAGCCCAAAAAAGGGCAGCACAGATACGCAGTATTTT
>.|many|TRBJ1-1|TRBV27
CASSLNRAGNTEAFF
TGTGCCAGCAGTTTGAACAGGGCGGGGAACACTGAAGCTTTCTTT
>.|.|TRBJ2-1|TRBV11-2
CASSWRRYNEQFF
TGTGCCAGCAGCTGGAGAAGATACAATGAGCAGTTCTTC
>TRBD1|.|TRBJ2-7|TRBV10-2
CASATGPHEQYF
TGCGCCAGCGCGACAGGGCCTCACGAGCAGTACTTC
>TRBD1|many|TRBJ1-1|TRBV6-1
CASRGQGLNTEAFF
TGTGCCAGCAGGGGACAGGGGCTAAACACTGAAGCTTTCTTT
>.|.|TRBJ1-1|TRBV12-3/TRBV12-4
CASSPLYEAFF
TGTGCCAGCAGCCCTCTCTATGAAGCTTTCTTT
>TRBD1|.|TRBJ1-2|TRBV28
CASSFPTGDYGYTF
TGTGCCAGCAGTTTCCCCACAGGGGACTATGGCTACACCTTC
>.|many|TRBJ1-3|TRBV10-3
CAISGVGDTIYF
TGTGCCATCAGTGGCGTGGGGGACACCATATATTTT
>.|.|TRBJ1-4|TRBV3-1
CASSQSWTDNEKLFF
TGTGCCAGCAGCCAAAGCTGGACGGATAATGAAAAACTGTTTTTT
>.|many|TRBJ2-7|TRBV15
CATSRDRGVSYEQYF
TGTGCCACCAGCAGAGATCGCGGGGTCTCCTACGAGCAGTACTTC
>.|.|TRBJ2-7|TRBV29-1
CSVEGGRDKNYEQYF
TGCAGCGTTGAAGGGGGACGGGACAAAAACTACGAGCAGTACTTC
>TRBD2|.|TRBJ2-1|TRBV5-1
CASSFGLAEDNEQFF
TGCGCCAGCAGCTTCGGACTAGCGGAAGACAATGAGCAGTTCTTC
>TRBD1|.|TRBJ2-5|TRBV5-1
CASSPGQGDSNGF
TGCGCCAGCAGCCCTGGACAGGGAGATTCTAACGGATTC
>TRBD2|few|TRBJ2-3|TRBV10-3
CAIKTSGRTDTQYF
TGTGCCATCAAGACTAGCGGACGCACAGATACGCAGTATTTT
>.|many|TRBJ2-3|TRBV3-1
CASSQGSGGAQYF
TGTGCCAGCAGCCAAGGATCTGGAGGAGCGCAGTATTTT
>.|many|TRBJ2-7|TRBV7-6
CASSKGTTYEQYF
TGTGCCAGCAGCAAAGGGACAACCTACGAGCAGTACTTC
>TRBD1|.|TRBJ2-5|TRBV19
CASRVAGGPETQYF
TGTGCCAGTAGGGTGGCAGGGGGCCCAGAGACCCAGTACTTC
>TRBD2|many|TRBJ2-1|TRBV12-3/TRBV12-4
CASSSLRLAGGSYNEQFF
TGTGCCAGCAGTTCCCTGCGACTAGCGGGAGGTTCCTACAATGAGCAGTTCTTC
>TRBD1|few|TRBJ1-1|TRBV29-1
CSVADRSLTEAFF
TGCAGCGTAGCGGACAGGTCGCTCACTGAAGCTTTCTTT
>TRBD2|few|TRBJ2-7|TRBV4-1
CASSLDSASGRGEYF
TGCGCCAGCAGCCTTGACTCGGCTAGCGGGAGGGGGGAGTACTTC
>.|many|TRBJ2-5|TRBV4-3
CASSQDFTGSKETQYF
TGCGCCAGCAGCCAAGATTTTACAGGGAGTAAAGAGACCCAGTACTTC
>.|many|TRBJ2-2|TRBV7-9
CASSPTEGQPRTYTGELFF
TGTGCCAGCAGCCCTACCGAAGGCCAGCCGCGGACCTACACCGGGGAGCTGTTTTTT
>.|many|TRBJ2-5|TRBV3-1
CASSQIRETQYF
TGTGCCAGCAGCCAGATTCGAGAGACCCAGTACTTC
>TRBD2|many|TRBJ2-3|TRBV30
CAESLAGGTDTQYF
TGTGCCGAGAGTCTAGCGGGGGGAACAGATACGCAGTATTTT
>.|.|TRBJ2-3|TRBV20-1
CSARRDRTDTQYF
TGCAGTGCTAGAAGAGACCGCACAGATACGCAGTATTTT
>.|many|TRBJ1-5|TRBV18
CASSPGSNQPQHF
TGTGCCAGCAGCCCGGGTAGCAATCAGCCCCAGCATTTT
>.|many|TRBJ2-4|TRBV11-3
CASSLGGTVNIQYF
TGTGCCAGCAGCTTAGGGGGCACCGTAAACATTCAGTACTTC
>TRBD1|few|TRBJ1-2|TRBV9
CASSPRDRGSYGYTF
TGTGCCAGCAGCCCCAGGGACAGGGGATCCTATGGCTACACCTTC
>.|few|TRBJ2-6|TRBV9
CASSVNAPLQSGANVLTF
TGTGCCAGCAGCGTGAACGCCCCTTTACAATCTGGGGCCAACGTCCTGACTTTC
>.|many|TRBJ2-7|TRBV2
CASYRTLSDYEQYF
TGTGCCAGTTATCGGACTCTCTCCGACTACGAGCAGTACTTC
>.|.|TRBJ1-1|TRBV3-1
CASSQARITNEAFF
TGTGCCAGCAGCCAAGCAAGGATCACAAACGAAGCTTTCTTT
>.|many|TRBJ1-2|TRBV11-1
CASSSPSTASSGYTF
TGTGCCAGCAGCTCGCCGTCGACAGCGTCGAGCGGCTACACCTTC
>.|many|TRBJ2-7|TRBV2
CASSDGARNTYEQYF
TGTGCCAGCAGCGATGGGGCACGGAACACCTACGAGCAGTACTTC
>.|many|TRBJ2-1|TRBV12-3/TRBV12-4
CASSLTAFEQFF
TGTGCCAGCAGCCTTACAGCCTTTGAGCAGTTCTTC
>.|many|TRBJ2-1|TRBV2
CATSVSSWDGNEQFF
TGTGCCACCTCGGTATCTAGCTGGGATGGGAATGAGCAGTTCTTC
>.|many|TRBJ2-1|TRBV11-2
CASSLPPGSSYNEQFF
TGTGCCAGCAGCCTGCCCCCAGGGAGCTCCTACAATGAGCAGTTCTTC